This TCR beta chain was found in a study of vaccination effects on CD4 cells after COVID-19. Study in general: Post-vaccine sampling occurred a median 72 days after the second dose.

Study-wide points: The study found marked clonal contraction of infection- and vaccine-induced clones late after vaccination.

In the ViraFEST assay, antigen-specific CD4+ clonotypes were identified by expansion after peptide-pool stimulation. Isolation of CD4+ T cells took place after about nine days of culture. BNT162b2 vaccine or mRNA-1273 vaccine was given to participants in two doses. Vaccine recipients lacked prior SARS-CoV-2 infection and had negative nucleocapsid antibodies. Concerning this clone itself: Its antigen is undetermined.

The CDR3 spans 17 residues. Germline V gene data show CDR1 as SGHDT and CDR2 as YYEEEE. Trimming removed 4 bases from V and 0 bases from J; junction bases left unmatched: 6. Clones were sequenced by immunoSEQ multiplex PCR, and TCRdb holds only the in-frame ones, with some missing. The repertoire holds around 25,000 clones, with about 79% as singletons. The V and J genes are TRBV5-6 and TRBJ1-6, with 8 bases that match TRBD1. The source of this sequence is a human donor who received a COVID-19 vaccine. Some clones in this sample may be carry-over from other donors' samples. The sample here was CD4+ T cells from PBMCs cultured with SARS-CoV-2 spike peptides, taken after COVID-19 vaccination. CDR3 in DNA: TGTGCCAGCAGCGCAGGGGGCGGCAGCTCCTATAATTCACCCCTCCACTTT. It codes for CASSAGGGSSYNSPLHF. The variable domain in full, with the rest retrieved from reference TRBV5-6 and TRBJ1-6, is DAGVTQSPTHLIKTRGQQVTLRCSPKSGHDTVSWYQQALGQGPQFIFQYYEEEERQRGNFPDRFSGHQFPNYSSELNVNALLLGDSALYLCASSAGGGSSYNSPLHFGNGTRLTVT.